The clone carrying this T cell receptor (beta chain) was seen repeatedly, ten times or more. The antigen is undetermined. This sample is part of a study of neurological immune-mediated disorders. Overall study: The disease course was relapsing-remitting in approximately 31 and secondary progressive in about 9% of the 34 multiple sclerosis patients.

The CDR3 is 16 amino acids. Germline CDR1 and CDR2: DFQATT and SNEGSKA (reference sequence). The V gene lost 4 bases and the J gene lost 1 base, with 17 bases spanning the gap. Study conclusions and caveats: No CDR3 amino acid sequences recurred among expanded clones across subjects, suggesting private repertoires in all groups.

With 10-nucleotide random UMIs, 5'RACE was used to make the cDNA. TCRdb re-derived calls from the 5' RACE reads in MiXCR, one entry per CDR3 protein. The data show 80,000 to 85,000 distinct CDR3 sequences, 2% to 3% seen once. The receptor comes from a woman younger than 45 with multiple sclerosis. Sequenced input: PBMCs. The chain is built from TRBV20-1 and TRBJ2-1, with TRBD2 as a possible D gene (6 bases). DNA for the CDR3: TGCAGTGCTAAGGGTTCGGGAGTGGGGTCCTACAATGAGCAGTTCTTC. Protein: CSAKGSGVGSYNEQFF.